This passage covers 29 T cell receptor beta chains from one sample sequenced in a study of blood T cell repertoires in COVID-19. Sequencing was performed with immunoSEQ multiplex PCR; in TCRdb, only in-frame clones are kept and a portion is missing. The table includes 80,000 or so clones, 81% detected once. Material for sequencing was peripheral blood. The receptors originated from an elderly man with acute or convalescent COVID-19.

This clone has more than one count but fewer than ten. The CDR3 DNA reads TGTGCCACCAGCAGAGATCTTACGAGCTCCTACAATGAGCAGTTCTTC. Encoded protein: CATSRDLTSSYNEQFF. The gene calls are TRBV15 and TRBJ2-1, with no clear D. The CDR3 contains 16 residues. Germline V lookup: CDR1 LNHNV, CDR2 YYDKDF (reference sequence). V was cut by 0 bases and J by 0 bases, with 9 bases left in between. The full variable domain, completed using reference TRBV15 and TRBJ2-1, is DAMVIQNPRYQVTQFGKPVTLSCSQTLNHNVMYWYQQKSSQAPKLLFHYYDKDFNNEADTPDNFQSRRPNTSFCFLDIRSPGLGDTAMYLCATSRDLTSSYNEQFFGPGTRLTVL.

The chain combines TRBV5-1 with TRBJ1-6; D perhaps matches TRBD1 (5 bases). Germline V gene data show CDR1 as SGHRS and CDR2 as YFSETQ. The V end lost 4 bases, the J end lost 10 bases, and 18 bases lay between the germline ends. The CDR3 runs to 15 residues. The CDR3 spells CASSLGDSPPSPLHF. As DNA, the CDR3 is TGCGCCAGCAGCCTGGGTGACAGCCCACCGTCACCCCTCCACTTT.

This clone occurred a few times. The rearrangement joins TRBV29-1 to TRBJ1-1; D gene uncertain. This CDR3 has 14 amino acids. Trimming stripped 8 bases from V and 0 bases from J, with 16 bases between. Germline assignment: CDR1 SQVTM and CDR2 ANQGSEA. The CDR3 DNA is TGCAGCTCCCGGAGAGAGCGAATGAACACTGAAGCTTTCTTT. It translates to CSSRRERMNTEAFF.

V and J are TRBV18 and TRBJ2-2, with 8 bases that match TRBD2. Looked up from germline, CDR1 is KGHSH and CDR2 is LQKENI. CDR3 length equals 18 residues. J was trimmed by 4 bases and V by 3 bases; bases with no gene match: 13. This CDR3 reads CASSPRSGRTRGTGELFF. CDR3 coding DNA: TGTGCCAGCTCACCCAGGAGCGGGAGAACCCGAGGCACCGGGGAGCTGTTTTTT.

The rearrangement joins TRBV18 to TRBJ2-2; TRBD2 might be the D (6 bases). The CDR3 is 17 amino acids. Germline assignment: CDR1 KGHSH and CDR2 LQKENI. The ends were cut back, 2 bases at V and 5 bases at J, with 18 bases in the middle. This CDR3 reads CASSPITAGAGTGELFF. CDR3 sequence (DNA): TGTGCCAGCTCACCAATTACGGCAGGTGCGGGGACCGGGGAGCTGTTTTTT.

This clone was recorded a few times. This chain links TRBV28 with TRBJ1-1; D unresolved. The germline CDR1 and CDR2 sequences are MDHEN and SYDVKM. The V end was cut by 3 bases, the J end by 1 base, with 12 bases between. The CDR3 is 15 amino acids. CDR3 region: CASSFSGGGNTEAFF. DNA of the CDR3: TGTGCCAGCAGTTTTAGCGGCGGAGGGAACACTGAAGCTTTCTTT.

The count of this clone is one. The V gene is TRBV7-3, the J gene TRBJ2-1; D not resolved. V lost 6 bases, J lost 0 bases, and 12 bases lay in between. CDR1 and CDR2 (germline): SGHTA, FQGTGA. This CDR3 is 15 amino acids long. This CDR3 reads CASSYTSSSYNEQFF. The CDR3, as DNA: TGTGCCAGCAGTTATACGTCGAGCTCCTACAATGAGCAGTTCTTC. Filled out from reference TRBV7-3 and TRBJ2-1, the complete variable domain reads GAGVSQTPSNKVTEKGKYVELRCDPISGHTALYWYRQSLGQGPEFLIYFQGTGAADDSGLPNDRFFAVRPEGSVSTLKIQRTERGDSAVYLCASSYTSSSYNEQFFGPGTRLTVL.

Only one count was recorded for this clone. This CDR3 reads CASSSDGTANTGELFF. The DNA for the CDR3 is TGTGCCAGCAGCTCCGATGGGACAGCGAACACCGGGGAGCTGTTTTTT. J is TRBJ2-2 and V is TRBV7-6; 7 nucleotides line up with TRBD1. The trim removed 4 bases at V and 0 bases at J, leaving 5 bases unmatched. Germline CDR1 reads SGHVS; CDR2 reads FNYEAQ. The CDR3 totals 16 residues.

The CDR3 DNA reads as TGTGCCAGCAACATCCTCCCGGGACATATGAACACTGAAGCTTTCTTT. Translating it yields CASNILPGHMNTEAFF. This rearrangement joins TRBV2 to TRBJ1-1; D is possibly TRBD1 (6 bases). CDR3 length: 16 residues. Per germline, CDR1 SNHLY and CDR2 FYNNEI. Trimming cost V 7 bases and J 0 bases, with 18 bases left between them.

This chain connects TRBV6-5 to TRBJ1-5; D ambiguous. Trimming left V 6 bases short and J 7 bases short, with 10 bases between. CDR3 size: 12 residues. CDR1 and CDR2 (germline): MNHEY, SVGAGI. For the CDR3, the DNA is TGTGCCAGCAGGATAGGAGGCCAGCCCCAGCATTTT. Residues: CASRIGGQPQHF.

This clone came up a few times. The rearrangement joins TRBV7-3 to TRBJ2-6, with 8 nucleotides matching TRBD1. The ends lost 5 bases at V and 0 bases at J; junction bases unmatched: 3. Germline values: CDR1 SGHTA, CDR2 FQGTGA. The CDR3 is 16 residues long. The chain's CDR3 is CASSRTGGSGANVLTF. In DNA form, the CDR3 reads TGTGCCAGCAGCCGAACAGGGGGCTCTGGGGCCAACGTCCTGACTTTC.

This clone was counted between two and nine times. The rearrangement uses TRBV7-9 and TRBJ2-7, with 7 bases aligning to TRBD1. This CDR3 contains 15 residues. The germline gives CDR1 SEHNR, CDR2 FQNEAQ (reference sequence). V lost 0 bases, J lost 7 bases, and 9 bases stayed unmatched. CDR3 DNA: TGTGCCAGCAGCTTAGCGACAGGGAGTACGGAAGAGCAGTACTTC. Translation gives CASSLATGSTEEQYF.

The chain couples TRBV19 to TRBJ1-1; the D gene is possibly TRBD1 (5 bases). Germline CDR1 LNHDA, CDR2 SQIVND (reference sequence). Trimming removed 7 bases at V and 5 bases at J, with 14 bases between. The CDR3 covers 13 residues. The CDR3 is CASTAQGRTEAFF. CDR3 bases: TGTGCCAGTACCGCTCAGGGTAGAACTGAAGCTTTCTTT.

The chain combines TRBV7-9 with TRBJ2-3; 11 bases agree with TRBD1. V gave up 2 bases and J gave up 2 bases; unmatched junction bases: 6. CDR3 length: 17 residues. Germline CDR1 SEHNR, CDR2 FQNEAQ (reference sequence). In DNA, the CDR3 is TGTGCCAGCAGCTTACGCTGGACAGGGGGCCCCACAGATACGCAGTATTTT. Translated, it gives CASSLRWTGGPTDTQYF.

The J gene is TRBJ2-7, the V gene TRBV3-1 (or the pseudogene TRBV3-2), with a possible D match to TRBD2 (6 bases). V was cut by 4 bases and J by 2 bases, with 15 bases left in between. The CDR3 is made up of 15 amino acids. The germline CDR1 and CDR2 sequences are LGHDT and YNNKEL (reference sequence). The CDR3 nucleotides are TGTGCCAGCAGCCCTCTGTCTGGCGGGGCCTACGAGCAGTACTTC. Translating it yields CASSPLSGGAYEQYF.

This chain joins TRBV5-1 and TRBJ2-3; the match to TRBD2 covers 10 bases. V was pared by 4 bases and J by 6 bases, with 8 bases of the junction left unmatched. The CDR3 loop spans 15 amino acids. Germline V gene lookup returns CDR1 SGHRS and CDR2 YFSETQ. CDR3 amino acids: CASSLSGRAPDTQYF. The CDR3, as DNA: TGCGCCAGCAGCCTCAGCGGGAGGGCCCCCGATACGCAGTATTTT.

The gene calls are TRBV18 and TRBJ1-6; D uncertain. From germline, CDR1 is KGHSH and CDR2 LQKENI. Trimming took off 1 base at V and 13 bases at J, with 14 bases between the two ends. The CDR3 covers 14 residues. Written as DNA, the CDR3 is TGTGCCAGCTCACCACTAAGTAAGGAGATTCCCCTCCACTTT. Translating gives CASSPLSKEIPLHF.

This clone was seen a handful of times. J is TRBJ2-2 and V is TRBV28, with 9 bases that match TRBD2. This CDR3 has 15 residues. V lost 8 bases and J lost 7; bases outside the gene matches: 11. CDR1 is MDHEN and CDR2 is SYDVKM in the germline V gene. CDR3 nucleotides: TGTGCCAGCCTTCCTCTAGCGGGAACGATCGGGGAGCTGTTTTTT. Its translation is CASLPLAGTIGELFF.

This clone has only a few counts. The chain combines TRBV18 with TRBJ1-1; the match to TRBD1 covers 7 bases. With 6 bases clipped from V and 0 bases from J, the junction kept 7 bases outside the gene matches. The length of the CDR3 is 15 residues. Germline CDR1 and CDR2: KGHSH and LQKENI. In DNA, the CDR3 is TGTGCCAGCTCCCACGGCAGGGGGATGAACACTGAAGCTTTCTTT. It is translated as CASSHGRGMNTEAFF.

On this clone itself: This specimen includes other DNA sequences encoding the same CDR3. The chain combines TRBV29-1 with TRBJ2-1; TRBD2 might be the D (6 bases). This CDR3 comprises 14 residues. V lost 4 bases, J lost 2 bases, and 12 bases lay in between. Germline V lookup: CDR1 SQVTM, CDR2 ANQGSEA. Written as DNA, the CDR3 is TGCAGCGTTGTCCCCCGCGGGGCCTACAATGAGCAGTTCTTC. Its translation is CSVVPRGAYNEQFF.

The V gene is TRBV28, the J gene TRBJ2-7, with 8 nucleotides matching TRBD1. V lost 4 bases and J lost 3; bases outside the gene matches: 2. CDR3 length equals 13 residues. Germline V CDR1 and CDR2: MDHEN, SYDVKM. The CDR3 region is CASSSGQVYEQYF. As DNA, the CDR3 is TGTGCCAGCAGTTCGGGACAGGTCTACGAGCAGTACTTC.

This clone showed up just a few times. J is TRBJ2-1 and V is TRBV5-1, with TRBD2 as a possible D gene (6 bases). Germline CDR1 and CDR2: SGHRS and YFSETQ. The V and J ends lost 0 bases and 2 bases respectively, with 12 bases between them. This CDR3 comprises 16 residues. The CDR3 DNA is TGCGCCAGCAGCTTGGGGAGGGACCTTACCTACAATGAGCAGTTCTTC. It specifies CASSLGRDLTYNEQFF.

This clone appeared a single time. V gene TRBV6-5 combines with J gene TRBJ2-7; TRBD2 agrees at 7 bases. The trim removed 7 bases at V and 2 bases at J, leaving 11 bases unmatched. Per the germline V gene, CDR1 is MNHEY and CDR2 is SVGAGI. This CDR3 has 15 amino acids. CDR3 in DNA: TGTGCCAGCACCGCATGGGGGGGGGAAGCCTACGAGCAGTACTTC. This sequence encodes CASTAWGGEAYEQYF.

The chain employs TRBV28 and TRBJ1-5, with a possible D match to TRBD1 (6 bases). The V gene's germline CDR1 is MDHEN and CDR2 SYDVKM. The CDR3 is 13 residues long. The germline V and J ends were trimmed by 6 bases and 4 bases, with 10 bases remaining between them. Here the CDR3 reads CASRVQGNQPQHF. CDR3 nucleotides: TGTGCCAGCAGGGTACAGGGAAATCAGCCCCAGCATTTT.

The rearrangement uses TRBV15 and TRBJ2-3, with 12 positions matching TRBD2. Germline V gives CDR1 LNHNV, CDR2 YYDKDF (reference sequence). The CDR3 contains 19 residues. V lost 2 bases to trimming and J lost 8 bases; unmatched junction nucleotides: 17. CDR3 DNA sequence: TGTGCCACCAGCAGATTCTCGGGTCGACTAGCGGGAGTAGGAGGTACGCAGTATTTT. It specifies CATSRFSGRLAGVGGTQYF.

CDR3 coding DNA: TGTGCCAGTAGTACCCAGGAATCTGGGGCCAACGTCCTGACTTTC. Its protein is CASSTQESGANVLTF. The rearrangement uses TRBV19 and TRBJ2-6, with no clear D. This CDR3 has 15 residues. Per germline, CDR1 LNHDA and CDR2 SQIVND (reference sequence). The germline V and J ends were trimmed by 4 bases and 1 base, with 8 bases remaining between them.

Written as DNA, the CDR3 is TGTGCCAGCAGGCAACTGGCTAGCGGGAGGGCCAAGGAGACCCAGTACTTC. Protein sequence: CASRQLASGRAKETQYF. The rearrangement joins TRBV2 to TRBJ2-5; TRBD2 agrees at 12 bases. This CDR3 has 17 residues. Germline V gene sequence: CDR1 SNHLY, CDR2 FYNNEI. V gave up 6 bases and J gave up 5 bases; unmatched junction bases: 13.

The chain joins TRBV5-1 to TRBJ2-5; possible D gene TRBD1, 6 bases. Germline CDR1 reads SGHRS; CDR2 reads YFSETQ. Trimming stripped 5 bases from V and 2 bases from J, with 10 bases between. The CDR3 sequence is 13 residues long. The CDR3 spells CASRQQGQETQYF. The CDR3 nucleotides are TGCGCCAGCAGGCAACAGGGTCAAGAGACCCAGTACTTC.

The V and J genes are TRBV5-1 and TRBJ1-1, with 7 bases identical to TRBD1. CDR3 size: 13 residues. V lost 0 bases, J lost 6 bases, and 2 bases stayed unmatched. From germline, CDR1 is SGHRS and CDR2 YFSETQ. The chain's CDR3 is CASSLGDRPEAFF. The CDR3 DNA reads as TGCGCCAGCAGCTTGGGGGACAGACCTGAAGCTTTCTTT.